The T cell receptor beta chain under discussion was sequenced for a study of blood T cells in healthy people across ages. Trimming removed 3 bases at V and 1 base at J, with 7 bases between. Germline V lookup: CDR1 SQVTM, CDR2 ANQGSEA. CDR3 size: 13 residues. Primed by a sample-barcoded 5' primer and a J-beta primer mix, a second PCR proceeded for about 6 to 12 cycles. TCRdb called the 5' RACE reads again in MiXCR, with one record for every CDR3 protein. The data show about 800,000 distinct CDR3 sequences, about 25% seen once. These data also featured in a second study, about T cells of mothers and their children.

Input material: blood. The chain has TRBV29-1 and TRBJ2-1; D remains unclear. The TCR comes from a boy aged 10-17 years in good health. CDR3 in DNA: TGCAGCGTTGACGCGAGTTCCTACAATGAGCAGTTCTTC. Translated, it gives CSVDASSYNEQFF.